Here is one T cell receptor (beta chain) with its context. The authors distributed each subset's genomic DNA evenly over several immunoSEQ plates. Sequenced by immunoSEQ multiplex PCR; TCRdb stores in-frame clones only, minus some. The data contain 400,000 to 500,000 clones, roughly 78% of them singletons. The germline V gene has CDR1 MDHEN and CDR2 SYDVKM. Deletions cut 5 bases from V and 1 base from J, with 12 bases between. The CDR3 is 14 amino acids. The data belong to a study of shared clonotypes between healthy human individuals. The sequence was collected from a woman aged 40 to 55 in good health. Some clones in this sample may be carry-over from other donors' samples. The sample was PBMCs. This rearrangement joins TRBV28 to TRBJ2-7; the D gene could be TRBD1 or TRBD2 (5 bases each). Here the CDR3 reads CASSPEGWSYEQYF. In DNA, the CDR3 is TGTGCCAGCAGTCCTGAGGGGTGGTCCTACGAGCAGTACTTC.